The sequence of this TCR beta chain was determined in a study of T cell repertoires in cytomegalovirus infection. Study-level background: Use of recently identified HLA-C-restricted and well-studied HLA-B-restricted CMV epitopes was part of the study. Based on public TCR beta signatures, there were indications of CMV infection and of a matching HLA type. Points from the study as a whole: Summed public TCR beta family frequency identified CMV carriers bearing the relevant HLA. Ex vivo, HLA-C-restricted CMV-specific TCR beta clonotypes prevailed over the rest of the response.

This CDR3 is 13 amino acids long. V was clipped by 6 bases and J by 4 bases, with 10 bases between them. In germline, CDR1 is MNHEY, CDR2 SVGAGI. TCRdb reanalysed the reads using MiXCR and keeps one entry per CDR3 protein. The table has about 920,000 distinct CDR3 sequences, roughly 31% seen once. This clonotype occurred a few times. Its antigen remains unknown. This chain joins TRBV6-5 and TRBJ2-1; D possibly matches TRBD1 or TRBD2 (5 bases each). Material: cultured CD8+ T cells from PBMCs, obtained from culture after CMV antigen stimulation. The sequence derives from a human donor in good health (CMV status not recorded). Some clones in this sample may be carry-over from other donors' samples. CDR3 sequence reads: CASRRGPYNEQFF. The CDR3, as DNA: TGTGCCAGCAGGAGGGGCCCTTACAATGAGCAGTTCTTC.